This TCR beta chain was sequenced for a study of blood T cell repertoires in COVID-19. Study-wide background: Sites in the United States, Italy and Spain provided acute and convalescent COVID-19 samples. T cells, B-cell-depleted T cells, or PBMCs supplied cDNA or gDNA.

This clone was seen a single time. As handled by the study authors: Amplification of reference gene primers was used by the study to estimate nucleated cell counts. Here immunoSEQ multiplex PCR was the method, and the copy in TCRdb shows in-frame clones only, minus some. The V and J calls and clone size are taken from that table; D and trimming were inferred from the DNA. The table shows over 150,000 clones, with approximately 86% occurring only once. The CDR3 has 14 residues. V lost 5 bases and J 2 bases, leaving 10 bases between the germline ends. CDR1 and CDR2 from the germline V gene are SGHNT and YENEEA.

The receptor comes from a man aged 30 to 45 with acute or convalescent COVID-19. Material: peripheral blood. This chain joins TRBV11-3 and TRBJ2-1; D perhaps matches TRBD2 (5 bases). This CDR3 is CASSLRGTYNEQFF. CDR3 coding DNA: TGTGCCAGCAGCCTCCGGGGTACCTACAATGAGCAGTTCTTC.